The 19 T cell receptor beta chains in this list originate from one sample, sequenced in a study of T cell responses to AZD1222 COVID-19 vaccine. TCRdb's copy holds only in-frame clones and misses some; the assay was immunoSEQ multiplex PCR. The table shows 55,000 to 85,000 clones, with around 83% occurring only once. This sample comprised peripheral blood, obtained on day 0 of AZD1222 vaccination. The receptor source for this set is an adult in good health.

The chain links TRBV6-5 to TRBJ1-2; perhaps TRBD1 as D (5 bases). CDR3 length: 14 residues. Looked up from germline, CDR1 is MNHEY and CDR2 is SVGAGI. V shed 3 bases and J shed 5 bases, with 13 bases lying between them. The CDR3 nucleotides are TGTGCCAGCAGTTATCGTGGGGGACGGTATGGCTACACCTTC. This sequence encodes CASSYRGGRYGYTF.

CDR3 DNA sequence: TGTGCCAGCAGCGTAGTAGGGTCGACAGAAGAGACCCAGTACTTC. Encoded protein: CASSVVGSTEETQYF. V usage is TRBV9 and J usage is TRBJ2-5, with D possibly matching TRBD1 (5 bases). The CDR3 loop spans 15 amino acids. With 0 bases removed from V and 3 bases from J, the gap between germline ends came to 12 bases. Germline V gene data show CDR1 as SGDLS and CDR2 as YYNGEE.

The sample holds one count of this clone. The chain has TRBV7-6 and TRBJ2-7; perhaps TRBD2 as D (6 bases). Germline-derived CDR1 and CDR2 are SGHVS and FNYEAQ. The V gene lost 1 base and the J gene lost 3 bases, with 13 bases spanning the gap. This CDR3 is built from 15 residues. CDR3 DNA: TGTGCCAGCAGCTTAGAGGAGGGTCGGGGCTACGAGCAGTACTTC. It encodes CASSLEEGRGYEQYF.

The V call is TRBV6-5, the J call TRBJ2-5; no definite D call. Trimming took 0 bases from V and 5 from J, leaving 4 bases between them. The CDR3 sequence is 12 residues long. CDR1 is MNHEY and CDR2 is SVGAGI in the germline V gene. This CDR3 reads CASSYSMETQYF. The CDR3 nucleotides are TGTGCCAGCAGTTACTCGATGGAGACCCAGTACTTC.

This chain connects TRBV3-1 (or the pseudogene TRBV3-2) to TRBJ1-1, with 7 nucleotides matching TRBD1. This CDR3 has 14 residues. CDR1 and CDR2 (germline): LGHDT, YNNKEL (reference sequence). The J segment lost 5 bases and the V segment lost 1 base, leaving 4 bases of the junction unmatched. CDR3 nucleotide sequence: TGTGCCAGCAGCCAAGGACAGGGAGGGACTGAAGCTTTCTTT. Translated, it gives CASSQGQGGTEAFF.

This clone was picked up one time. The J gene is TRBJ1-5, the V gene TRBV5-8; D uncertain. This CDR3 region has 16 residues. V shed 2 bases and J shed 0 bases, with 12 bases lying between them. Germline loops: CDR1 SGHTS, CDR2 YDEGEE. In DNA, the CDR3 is TGTGCCAGCAGCTTCGAGGTCAGATATAGCAATCAGCCCCAGCATTTT. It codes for CASSFEVRYSNQPQHF.

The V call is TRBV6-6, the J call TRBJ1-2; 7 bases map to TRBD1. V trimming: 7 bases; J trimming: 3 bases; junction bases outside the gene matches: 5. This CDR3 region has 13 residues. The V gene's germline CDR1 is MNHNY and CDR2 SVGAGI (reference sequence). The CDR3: CASIPTGDYGYTF. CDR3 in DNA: TGTGCCAGCATCCCCACAGGGGACTATGGCTACACCTTC.

The CDR3 here is CASSLVGVNEKLFF. CDR3 nucleotide sequence: TGTGCCAGCAGCTTGGTAGGGGTGAATGAAAAACTGTTTTTT. V usage is TRBV5-5 and J usage is TRBJ1-4, with D perhaps matching TRBD1 (5 bases). V was pared by 0 bases and J by 5 bases, with 8 bases between. Germline V lookup: CDR1 SGHKS, CDR2 YYEKEE (reference sequence). This CDR3 spans 14 amino acids. The full variable domain, its missing parts supplied by reference TRBV5-5 and TRBJ1-4, is DAGVTQSPTHLIKTRGQQVTLRCSPISGHKSVSWYQQVLGQGPQFIFQYYEKEERGRGNFPDRFSARQFPNYSSELNVNALLLGDSALYLCASSLVGVNEKLFFGSGTQLSVL.

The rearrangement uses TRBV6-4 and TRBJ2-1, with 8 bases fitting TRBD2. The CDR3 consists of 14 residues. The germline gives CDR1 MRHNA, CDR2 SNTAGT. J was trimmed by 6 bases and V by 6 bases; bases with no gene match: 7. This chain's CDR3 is CASRIEAGANEQFF. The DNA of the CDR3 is TGTGCCAGCAGGATAGAAGCGGGGGCCAATGAGCAGTTCTTC.

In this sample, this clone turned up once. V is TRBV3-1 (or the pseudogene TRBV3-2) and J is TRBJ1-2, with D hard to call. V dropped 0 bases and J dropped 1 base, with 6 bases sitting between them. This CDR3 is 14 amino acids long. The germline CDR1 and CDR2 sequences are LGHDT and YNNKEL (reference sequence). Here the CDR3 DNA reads TGTGCCAGCAGCCAAGAATGGGGTAACTATGGCTACACCTTC. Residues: CASSQEWGNYGYTF.

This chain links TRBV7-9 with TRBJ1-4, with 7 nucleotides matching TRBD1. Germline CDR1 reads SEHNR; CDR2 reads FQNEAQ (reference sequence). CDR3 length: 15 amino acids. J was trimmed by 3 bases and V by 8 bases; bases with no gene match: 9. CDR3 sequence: CASSWFRGANEKLFF. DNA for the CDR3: TGTGCCAGCTCGTGGTTCAGGGGGGCTAATGAAAAACTGTTTTTT.

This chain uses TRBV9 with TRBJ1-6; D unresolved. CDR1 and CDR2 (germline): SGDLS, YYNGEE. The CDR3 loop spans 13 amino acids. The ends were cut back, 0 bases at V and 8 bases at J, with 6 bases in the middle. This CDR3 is CASSVELDSPLHF. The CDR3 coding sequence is TGTGCCAGCAGCGTAGAATTGGATTCACCCCTCCACTTT.

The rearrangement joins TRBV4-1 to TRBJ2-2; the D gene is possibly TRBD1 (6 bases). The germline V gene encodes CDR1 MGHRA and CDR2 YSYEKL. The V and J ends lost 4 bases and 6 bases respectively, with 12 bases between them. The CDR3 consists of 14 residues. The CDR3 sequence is CASSPWGRAGELFF. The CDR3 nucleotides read TGCGCCAGCAGCCCTTGGGGGCGGGCCGGGGAGCTGTTTTTT.

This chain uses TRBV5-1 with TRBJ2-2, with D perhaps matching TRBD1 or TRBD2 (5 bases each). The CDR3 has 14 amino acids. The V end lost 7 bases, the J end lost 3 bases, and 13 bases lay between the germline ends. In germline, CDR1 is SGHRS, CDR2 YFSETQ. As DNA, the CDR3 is TGCGCCAGCCGTGGGACGGGTTACACCGGGGAGCTGTTTTTT. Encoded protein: CASRGTGYTGELFF.

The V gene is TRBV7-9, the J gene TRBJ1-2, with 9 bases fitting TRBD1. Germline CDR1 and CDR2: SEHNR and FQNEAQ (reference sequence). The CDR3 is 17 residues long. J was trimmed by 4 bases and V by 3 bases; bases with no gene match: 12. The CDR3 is CASSFSGQGPPGYGYTF. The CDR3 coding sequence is TGTGCCAGCAGCTTTTCGGGACAGGGTCCTCCGGGCTATGGCTACACCTTC.

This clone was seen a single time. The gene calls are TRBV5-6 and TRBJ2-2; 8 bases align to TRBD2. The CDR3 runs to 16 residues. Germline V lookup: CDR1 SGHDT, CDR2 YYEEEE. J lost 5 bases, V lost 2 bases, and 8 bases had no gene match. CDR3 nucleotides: TGTGCCAGCAGCTTAAGGGTAGCGGGGCGAACCGGGGAGCTGTTTTTT. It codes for CASSLRVAGRTGELFF.

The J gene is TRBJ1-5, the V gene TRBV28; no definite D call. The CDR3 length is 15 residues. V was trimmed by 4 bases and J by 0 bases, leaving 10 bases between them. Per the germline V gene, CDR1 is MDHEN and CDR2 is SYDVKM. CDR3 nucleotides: TGTGCCAGCAGTTCTTCAGTCCCTAGCAATCAGCCCCAGCATTTT. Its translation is CASSSSVPSNQPQHF.

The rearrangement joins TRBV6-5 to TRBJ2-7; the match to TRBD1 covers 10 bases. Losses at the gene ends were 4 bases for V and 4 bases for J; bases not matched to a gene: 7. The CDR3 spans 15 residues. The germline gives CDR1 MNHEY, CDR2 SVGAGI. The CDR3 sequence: CASSSRTGGFYEQYF. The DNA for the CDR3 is TGTGCCAGCAGTTCCCGGACAGGGGGGTTTTACGAGCAGTACTTC.

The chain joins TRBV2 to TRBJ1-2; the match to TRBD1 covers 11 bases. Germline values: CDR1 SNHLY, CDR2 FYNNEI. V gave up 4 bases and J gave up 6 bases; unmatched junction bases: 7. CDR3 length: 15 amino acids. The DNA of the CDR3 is TGTGCCAGCAGTGCGGCCGGACAGGGGGCTGATGGCTACACCTTC. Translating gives CASSAAGQGADGYTF.